The 12 T cell receptor beta chains listed next were all sequenced from one sample in a study of cytotoxic CD8 clonotypes in ibrutinib-treated CLL. Method: immunoSEQ multiplex PCR; TCRdb's copy keeps in-frame clones and lacks some. Among about 250,000 clones listed, roughly 70% were seen once. Sequenced material: PBMCs, taken after 24 months of ibrutinib treatment. The receptors come from a human donor with chronic lymphocytic leukemia.

The chain carries TRBV5-1 and TRBJ2-3, with D perhaps TRBD1 (6 bases). This CDR3 is 13 amino acids long. CDR1 and CDR2 (germline): SGHRS, YFSETQ. V lost 1 base, J lost 6 bases, and 9 bases lay in between. The CDR3 is CASSLRQGDTQYF. The CDR3 nucleotides read TGCGCCAGCAGCTTGCGGCAGGGGGATACGCAGTATTTT. The variable domain in full, completed from reference TRBV5-1 and TRBJ2-3, reads KAGVTQTPRYLIKTRGQQVTLSCSPISGHRSVSWYQQTPGQGLQFLFEYFSETQRNKGNFPGRFSGRQFSNSRSEMNVSTLELGDSALYLCASSLRQGDTQYFGPGTRLTVL.

The V call is TRBV30, the J call TRBJ1-5; no clear D. The germline V and J ends were trimmed by 1 base and 0 bases, with 4 bases remaining between them. The length of the CDR3 is 13 residues. Germline loops: CDR1 GTSNPN, CDR2 SVGIG (reference sequence). As DNA, the CDR3 is TGTGCCTGGAGTGATTATAGCAATCAGCCCCAGCATTTT. Translation gives CAWSDYSNQPQHF. Supplemented by reference TRBV30 and TRBJ1-5, the full variable domain reads SQTIHQWPATLVQPVGSPLSLECTVEGTSNPNLYWYRQAAGRGLQLLFYSVGIGQISSEVPQNLSASRPQDRQFILSSKKLLLSDSGFYLCAWSDYSNQPQHFGDGTRLSIL.

The rearrangement links TRBV7-6 to TRBJ2-2; D is unclear. The CDR3 runs to 14 residues. The V gene's germline CDR1 is SGHVS and CDR2 FNYEAQ. Trimming pared 5 bases from V and 8 bases from J, leaving 15 bases between. CDR3 loop: CASSPRPVEGELFF. The CDR3 DNA reads TGTGCCAGCAGCCCTCGACCCGTGGAGGGGGAGCTGTTTTTT.

This clone was counted once. V and J are TRBV7-2 and TRBJ1-2, with a possible D match to TRBD1 (6 bases). With 0 bases removed from V and 4 bases from J, the gap between germline ends came to 15 bases. Germline V gene lookup returns CDR1 SGHTA and CDR2 FQGNSA. This CDR3 has 16 amino acids. This CDR3 reads CASSLAQGTGGYGYTF. For the CDR3, the DNA is TGTGCCAGCAGCTTAGCGCAGGGGACGGGGGGCTATGGCTACACCTTC.

This chain joins TRBV5-8 and TRBJ1-2; tentative D call: TRBD1 (6 bases). Germline V gives CDR1 SGHTS, CDR2 YDEGEE. This CDR3 has 14 amino acids. V was trimmed by 4 bases and J by 4 bases, leaving 14 bases between them. In nucleotides, the CDR3 is TGTGCCAGCAGCCTCCCGGAAGGGGGCTATGGCTACACCTTC. Translated: CASSLPEGGYGYTF.

This chain links TRBV6-1 with TRBJ2-7; 9 bases align to TRBD2. V lost 1 base, J lost 5 bases, and 12 bases stayed unmatched. Germline CDR1 MNHNS, CDR2 SASEGT. This CDR3 spans 17 amino acids. CDR3 in DNA: TGTGCCAGCAGTGAAGAACGCGGGGGGGGCAATTGGGACGAGCAGTACTTC. Its protein product is CASSEERGGGNWDEQYF.

This clone was detected many times. J is TRBJ2-7 and V is TRBV5-1, with D hard to call. Looked up from germline, CDR1 is SGHRS and CDR2 is YFSETQ. Trimming shortened V by 0 bases and J by 5 bases, and 6 bases separated the two germline ends. The CDR3 runs 12 residues. The CDR3 here is CASSLGRDEQYF. CDR3 nucleotide sequence: TGCGCCAGCAGCTTGGGACGGGACGAGCAGTACTTC.

This sequence joins TRBV4-2 and TRBJ1-2; possibly TRBD1 for D (5 bases). The CDR3 is 13 residues long. Trimming took off 4 bases at V and 6 bases at J, with 12 bases between the two ends. Germline lookup yields CDR1 LGHNA and CDR2 YNFKEQ. Here the CDR3 DNA reads TGTGCCAGCAGCCCCTTAGGGGCTGATGGCTACACCTTC. This encodes CASSPLGADGYTF.

The chain has TRBV30 and TRBJ2-6, with D uncertain. The CDR3 spans 12 residues. CDR1 is GTSNPN and CDR2 is SVGIG in the germline V gene (reference sequence). V was pared by 3 bases and J by 2 bases, with 2 bases between. The CDR3 reads CAWRAGANVLTF. The CDR3 nucleotides are TGTGCCTGGAGAGCTGGGGCCAACGTCCTGACTTTC.

The J gene is TRBJ2-7, the V gene TRBV6-5; a weak D match, TRBD1 (6 bases). Germline-derived CDR1 and CDR2 are MNHEY and SVGAGI. The V end lost 5 bases, the J end lost 3 bases, and 14 bases lay between the germline ends. The CDR3 contains 14 residues. CDR3 nucleotide sequence: TGTGCCAGCAGTGTGAGACAGGAAGTCTACGAGCAGTACTTC. This codes for CASSVRQEVYEQYF.

The chain links TRBV4-1 to TRBJ2-7; the D is unclear. The length of the CDR3 is 15 residues. The V end was cut by 1 base, the J end by 0 bases, with 10 bases between. CDR1 and CDR2 (germline): MGHRA, YSYEKL. The CDR3 sequence is CASSQGTISSYEQYF. CDR3 DNA sequence: TGCGCCAGCAGCCAAGGTACGATCAGCTCCTACGAGCAGTACTTC.

The chain carries TRBV13 and TRBJ2-7; 10 bases line up with TRBD1. The V and J ends lost 0 bases and 4 bases, in that order; junction bases with no gene match: 3. The length of the CDR3 is 15 residues. Germline CDR1 reads PRHDT; CDR2 reads FYEKMQ (reference sequence). DNA for the CDR3: TGTGCCAGCAGCTTAGGCCCGGACAGGGGGTACGAGCAGTACTTC. Translated, it gives CASSLGPDRGYEQYF.